The 15 T cell receptor beta chains presented below share a single source sample, sequenced in a study of CD8 T cells in Susac syndrome. Reverse transcription of roughly 0.45 to 1 ug RNA was performed with random hexamers. A single record per CDR3 protein comes from TCRdb applying MiXCR to the immunoSEQ multiplex PCR reads. The profile shows about 150,000 distinct CDR3 sequences, 85% to 95% of them singletons. Sequencing was carried out using CD4+ T cells from PBMCs. The source of these receptors is a human donor with multiple sclerosis.

V usage is TRBV2 and J usage is TRBJ2-5; D is perhaps TRBD2 (6 bases). The CDR3 consists of 13 residues. Germline CDR1 SNHLY, CDR2 FYNNEI. V lost 6 bases to trimming and J lost 8 bases, with 16 bases between them. The CDR3 here is CASRDYDKSTQYF. The CDR3 DNA is TGTGCCAGCAGGGACTACGACAAGAGTACCCAGTACTTC.

The rearrangement joins TRBV20-1 to TRBJ1-5; D is ambiguous. Germline CDR1 DFQATT, CDR2 SNEGSKA (reference sequence). CDR3 length equals 11 residues. V was cut by 5 bases and J by 4 bases, with 6 bases left in between. CDR3 coding DNA: TGCAGTGCTGACGGAAATCAGCCCCAGCATTTT. It codes for CSADGNQPQHF.

The V gene is TRBV5-1, the J gene TRBJ2-7, with a tentative D call TRBD2 (5 bases). Trimming removed 4 bases at V and 3 bases at J, with 23 bases between. The germline V gene has CDR1 SGHRS and CDR2 YFSETQ. The length of the CDR3 is 17 residues. CDR3 sequence: CASSQIARTGSGYEQYF. As DNA, the CDR3 is TGCGCCAGCAGCCAAATAGCTAGGACGGGATCAGGCTACGAGCAGTACTTC.

The V call is TRBV24-1, the J call TRBJ1-5; D unclear. The length of the CDR3 is 12 residues. Looked up from germline, CDR1 is KGHDR and CDR2 is SFDVKD. V dropped 4 bases and J dropped 3 bases, with 3 bases sitting between them. CDR3 nucleotides: TGTGCCACCAGTGACACCAATCAGCCCCAGCATTTT. It yields the protein CATSDTNQPQHF.

The V gene is TRBV28, the J gene TRBJ2-5; the match to TRBD2 covers 10 bases. Germline V lookup: CDR1 MDHEN, CDR2 SYDVKM. The length of the CDR3 is 15 residues. With 6 bases clipped from V and 5 bases from J, the junction kept 9 bases outside the gene matches. CDR3 amino acids: CASSLWTSGEETQYF. The CDR3 DNA sequence: TGTGCCAGCAGCCTGTGGACTAGCGGTGAGGAGACCCAGTACTTC.

The chain combines TRBV12-3 or TRBV12-4 with TRBJ2-1; 8 bases fit TRBD2. Trimming cost V 7 bases and J 8 bases; bases outside gene matches: 10. The CDR3 has 14 amino acids. The CDR3 sequence is CASNWGTGGYEQFF. The CDR3, as DNA: TGTGCCAGCAACTGGGGGACGGGAGGGTATGAGCAGTTCTTC.

The CDR3 DNA follows: TGTGCCAGCAGCCCTCATCCCGGGGGGGAGACCCAGTACTTC. As protein: CASSPHPGGETQYF. V and J are TRBV7-8 and TRBJ2-5, with 7 bases lining up with TRBD2. V lost 5 bases to trimming and J lost 5 bases; unmatched junction nucleotides: 8. Germline CDR1 SGHVS, CDR2 FQNEAQ. This CDR3 is 14 amino acids long.

This clonotype has only a few counts. CDR3 nucleotide sequence: TGTGCCAGCAGCCGTACTAGCGGGGGACCCACAGATACGCAGTATTTT. Translation gives CASSRTSGGPTDTQYF. J is TRBJ2-3 and V is TRBV9, with 11 nucleotides matching TRBD2. The ends lost 4 bases at V and 2 bases at J; junction bases unmatched: 6. The CDR3 totals 16 residues. CDR1 and CDR2 (germline): SGDLS, YYNGEE.

The chain is built from TRBV7-9 and TRBJ1-2; D is perhaps TRBD1 (5 bases). The length of the CDR3 is 14 residues. Trimming stripped 5 bases from V and 2 bases from J, with 12 bases between. Per germline, CDR1 SEHNR and CDR2 FQNEAQ (reference sequence). The CDR3 loop reads CASSQPPGNYGYTF. CDR3 sequence (DNA): TGTGCCAGCAGCCAACCCCCAGGGAACTATGGCTACACCTTC.

This chain uses TRBV2 with TRBJ2-1, with D hard to call. V lost 6 bases, J lost 7 bases, and 19 bases lay in between. CDR1 is SNHLY and CDR2 is FYNNEI in the germline V gene. This CDR3 region has 15 residues. DNA for the CDR3: TGTGCCAGCAGGCACCGCGCTAACTTCCCGAATGAGCAGTTCTTC. Residues: CASRHRANFPNEQFF.

The rearrangement links TRBV5-1 to TRBJ1-6; D not certain. The germline gives CDR1 SGHRS, CDR2 YFSETQ. The CDR3 is 15 residues long. V was clipped by 2 bases and J by 1 base, with 7 bases between them. As DNA, the CDR3 is TGCGCCAGCAGCTTCGGGGATTCCTATAATTCACCCCTCCACTTT. Protein product: CASSFGDSYNSPLHF.

This chain uses TRBV2 with TRBJ2-2; TRBD2 aligns across 9 bases. After removal of 6 bases from V and 7 bases from J, the junction contained 9 bases not matched to a gene. Germline lookup yields CDR1 SNHLY and CDR2 FYNNEI. The CDR3 is 15 residues long. CDR3 protein: CASSGAGLALGELFF. The CDR3 region has the DNA TGTGCCAGCAGCGGGGCTGGACTAGCGCTCGGGGAGCTGTTTTTT.

This sequence joins TRBV6-5 and TRBJ2-1; the D gene is possibly TRBD1 (5 bases). Deletions cut 2 bases from V and 6 bases from J, with 14 bases between. Germline V CDR1 and CDR2: MNHEY, SVGAGI. This CDR3 comprises 15 residues. In DNA, the CDR3 is TGTGCCAGCAGTTACGTCCCACTAACAGGCAATGAGCAGTTCTTC. Amino acids: CASSYVPLTGNEQFF.

The chain joins TRBV20-1 to TRBJ1-1; 7 bases match TRBD1. Germline CDR1 DFQATT, CDR2 SNEGSKA (reference sequence). This CDR3 has 15 residues. V dropped 1 base and J dropped 0; count of bases not matched to a gene: 5. The CDR3 reads CSARGGTVMNTEAFF. The CDR3 region has the DNA TGCAGTGCTAGAGGGGGGACAGTAATGAACACTGAAGCTTTCTTT.

The V call is TRBV29-1, the J call TRBJ1-1, with TRBD1 matching over 8 bases. Germline CDR1 reads SQVTM; CDR2 reads ANQGSEA. V was clipped by 6 bases and J by 1 base; unmatched bases: 10. The CDR3 consists of 15 residues. CDR3 sequence reads: CSVAAGTGGNTEAFF. The CDR3 DNA sequence: TGCAGCGTCGCAGCCGGGACAGGCGGGAACACTGAAGCTTTCTTT.